The rows below give T cell receptor beta chains drawn from one sample of a study of T cells in narcolepsy. Clones were sequenced by immunoSEQ multiplex PCR, and TCRdb holds only the in-frame ones, with some missing. The sample gives tens of thousands of clones, 55% to 80% of which show up once; roughly 12% is in the top ten. Material for sequencing was memory (CD45RA-) CD4+ T cells from blood. All receptors come from a human donor in good health. The CDR3 runs from the conserved cysteine through the conserved F or W. The D gene is left open where the match is weak. Not every row has a clone size; where given, it reads once, few, many or a size class.

v_call	j_call	clone_size	d_call	cdr3_aa
TRBV19	TRBJ1-6	once	TRBD1	CSSSPTGQGANNSPLHF
TRBV6-1	TRBJ2-5	NA	TRBD2	CASSTGLASFETQYF
TRBV6-1	TRBJ2-1	few	NA	CASSGLGGGERFF
TRBV5-6	TRBJ1-1	NA	TRBD1	CASSWDRNTEAFF
TRBV2	TRBJ2-1	NA	TRBD2	CASVLAGVSNEQFF
TRBV13	TRBJ1-4	NA	NA	CASSFSTEHNEKLFF
TRBV7-2	TRBJ1-2	NA	NA	CASTPLGPGYGYTF
TRBV4-1	TRBJ1-6	few	NA	CASRGRASPLHF
TRBV6-1	TRBJ1-6	NA	TRBD1	CASSFDRGNSPLHF
TRBV4-1	TRBJ1-1	few	NA	CASSRVSRNTEAFF
TRBV11-2	TRBJ2-2	few	NA	CASSSRTGELFF
TRBV5-6	TRBJ2-7	NA	NA	CASSRGAGSYEQYF
TRBV9	TRBJ2-2	few	TRBD1	CASRGQANTGELFF
TRBV7-9	TRBJ1-4	few	TRBD1	CASSPGTGSEKLFF
TRBV4-3	TRBJ2-3	NA	NA	CASSQDRSSTDTQYF
TRBV28	TRBJ1-5	once	TRBD1	CAHTGGSGNQPQHF
TRBV29-1	TRBJ2-7	NA	NA	CSVYQGPQSSYEQYF
TRBV28	TRBJ1-1	NA	NA	CASSLGGLRAFGAFF
TRBV28	TRBJ2-2	few	NA	CASSKHTGPGELFF
TRBV9	TRBJ2-7	NA	NA	CASSHGRAYEQYF
TRBV6-1	TRBJ1-5	few	NA	CATQRVSNQPQHF
TRBV9	TRBJ1-1	NA	NA	CASSLRQKNTEAFF
TRBV5-1	TRBJ2-2	NA	NA	CASSLGGPGELFF
TRBV19	TRBJ1-5	NA	NA	CASSRQSDQPQHF
TRBV7-2	TRBJ2-7	NA	TRBD2	CASSPGLAGVVLYF
TRBV19	TRBJ2-2	NA	NA	CASRYPGGNTGELFF
TRBV6-1	TRBJ1-1	NA	NA	CASRPGQPEAFF
TRBV5-1	TRBJ2-1	NA	TRBD2	CASRGLAEYNEQFF
TRBV7-2	TRBJ1-2	NA	TRBD1	CASSQGGSDYGYTF
TRBV15	TRBJ1-4	NA	NA	CATSRDRGPAANEKLFF
TRBV5-4	TRBJ2-5	medium-sized	NA	CASREGAKETQYF
TRBV6-6	TRBJ2-2	NA	NA	CASGRGELFF
TRBV5-1	TRBJ1-1	NA	NA	CASSVGLNTEAFF
TRBV5-1	TRBJ2-7	few	NA	CASRGRPSPEQYF
TRBV9	TRBJ2-2	once	NA	CASRRASNTGELFF
TRBV6-1	TRBJ2-1	NA	TRBD1	CASRPSWTGGDEQFF
TRBV29-1	TRBJ2-1	NA	NA	CSVESNNEQFF
TRBV18	TRBJ1-2	NA	NA	CASSPSTGYGYTF
TRBV21-1	TRBJ2-2	NA	NA	CASSKRQGGSGGTNTGELFF
TRBV19	TRBJ2-2	NA	TRBD1	CASLDRGLRTGELFF
TRBV6-1	TRBJ2-1	few	TRBD2	CASSELAGAAAYNEQFF
TRBV4-2	TRBJ1-1	NA	NA	CASSGGRNTEAFF
TRBV5-6	TRBJ2-5	once	NA	CASSFFVGEEETQYF
TRBV6-5	TRBJ1-3	NA	NA	CASSYSGTAGNTIYF
TRBV18	TRBJ1-1	NA	NA	CASSPSENTEAFF
TRBV30	TRBJ2-7	NA	NA	CAWSASGRQYF
TRBV11-2	TRBJ1-5	NA	TRBD1	CASSPGQGHQPQHF
TRBV5-5	TRBJ2-5	NA	NA	CASSLGSVQGRQETQYF
TRBV5-6	TRBJ1-2	NA	NA	CASSWDNLPYGYTF
TRBV5-1	TRBJ1-1	NA	NA	CASSLATKTDEAFF
TRBV30	TRBJ1-6	NA	NA	CAWTPGANSPLHF
TRBV7-2	TRBJ1-2	few	TRBD1	CASSYMGQGAWGYTF
TRBV7-9	TRBJ2-2	few	NA	CASTPGGSSGELFF
TRBV19	TRBJ1-4	few	NA	CASRPPTAPGLFF
TRBV5-6	TRBJ2-5	NA	TRBD2	CASSLVGSQRGDLETQYF